The TCR beta chain described here comes from a study of T cell repertoires in cytomegalovirus infection. Study at large: Evidence of both CMV infection and a matching HLA type came from public TCR beta signatures.

The CDR3 extends over 14 amino acids. Germline-derived CDR1 and CDR2 are MGHRA and YSYEKL. Germline trimming cut 2 bases from V and 7 bases from J; bases unmatched to any gene: 6. Study results and caveats: CMV carriers with the relevant HLA were identified by cumulative public TCR beta family frequency. The ex vivo response was dominated by HLA-C-restricted CMV-specific TCR beta clonotypes.

As regards this clonotype: Its target is unknown.

MiXCR was run by TCRdb on the reads, yielding one entry per CDR3 protein. The sample carries about 360,000 distinct CDR3 sequences, about a sixth recorded once. The chain uses TRBV4-1 and TRBJ2-5; 8 nucleotides match TRBD2. The sequence came from a human donor in good health (CMV status not recorded). Some clones in this sample may be carry-over from other donors' samples. Sequencing input: PBMCs. The chain's CDR3 is CASSQPNGGGTQYF. For the CDR3, the DNA is TGCGCCAGCAGCCAACCCAACGGGGGGGGGACCCAGTACTTC.